The 28 T cell receptor beta chains listed next were all sequenced from one sample in a study of blood T cell repertoires in COVID-19. Data came from immunoSEQ multiplex PCR; TCRdb stores just in-frame clones and leaves some out. The data show 200,000 or so clones, less than 90% seen once. Material for sequencing was peripheral blood. The receptors shown here come from a man in his forties or fifties with active or convalescent COVID-19.

The chain has TRBV7-3 and TRBJ2-2; 9 bases agree with TRBD1. V lost 8 bases, J lost 6 bases, and 10 bases stayed unmatched. The CDR3 sequence is 15 residues long. Germline assignment: CDR1 SGHTA and CDR2 FQGTGA. CDR3 protein: CASGTGTGKAGELFF. The CDR3 DNA is TGTGCCAGCGGTACCGGGACAGGGAAGGCCGGGGAGCTGTTTTTT.

In this sample, this clone turned up a few times. The chain couples TRBV15 to TRBJ1-6; D is undetermined. V was trimmed by 1 base and J by 3 bases, leaving 7 bases between them. From germline, CDR1 is LNHNV and CDR2 YYDKDF (reference sequence). The CDR3 extends over 15 amino acids. CDR3: CATSRGEFYNSPLHF. As DNA, the CDR3 is TGTGCCACCAGCAGAGGGGAGTTCTATAATTCACCCCTCCACTTT.

V and J are TRBV27 and TRBJ2-7, with TRBD2 as a possible D gene (5 bases). This CDR3 comprises 13 residues. The V gene lost 4 bases and the J gene lost 3 bases, with 10 bases spanning the gap. The germline gives CDR1 MNHEY, CDR2 SMNVEV (reference sequence). The CDR3 loop reads CASSSGINYEQYF. CDR3 nucleotides: TGTGCCAGCAGTTCGGGGATCAACTACGAGCAGTACTTC.

This clone showed up just once. The chain recombines TRBV6-2 or TRBV6-3 with TRBJ2-3, with 8 bases that match TRBD2. Germline CDR1 is MNHEY and CDR2 is SVGEGT. With V trimmed by 6 bases and J by 1 base, 6 bases remained unmatched. CDR3 length: 15 amino acids. CDR3 sequence reads: CASSHGGAGTDTQYF. The CDR3 DNA is TGTGCCAGCAGCCACGGGGGGGCGGGCACAGATACGCAGTATTTT.

The chain joins TRBV7-9 to TRBJ1-5, with D possibly being TRBD1 (6 bases). This CDR3 is 16 amino acids long. Trimming left V 1 base short and J 1 base short, with 11 bases between. Germline V gives CDR1 SEHNR, CDR2 FQNEAQ (reference sequence). CDR3 nucleotides: TGTGCCAGCAGCTTAGTGCCAGGGGCAAGCAATCAGCCCCAGCATTTT. Protein sequence: CASSLVPGASNQPQHF. The full variable domain, rest sourced from reference TRBV7-9 and TRBJ1-5, is DTGVSQNPRHKITKRGQNVTFRCDPISEHNRLYWYRQTLGQGPEFLTYFQNEAQLEKSRLLSDRFSAERPKGSFSTLEIQRTEQGDSAMYLCASSLVPGASNQPQHFGDGTRLSIL.

The chain employs TRBV19 and TRBJ2-2; 13 nucleotides match TRBD2. Germline assignment: CDR1 LNHDA and CDR2 SQIVND (reference sequence). After removal of 9 bases from V and 7 bases from J, the junction contained 8 bases not matched to a gene. The CDR3 loop spans 15 amino acids. The CDR3 bases are TGTGCCAGCACTAGCGGGGGGGCGTACCACGGGGAGCTGTTTTTT. It translates to CASTSGGAYHGELFF. Using reference TRBV19 and TRBJ2-2 for the parts outside the CDR3, the full variable domain is DGGITQSPKYLFRKEGQNVTLSCEQNLNHDAMYWYRQDPGQGLRLIYYSQIVNDFQKGDIAEGYSVSREKKESFPLTVTSAQKNPTAFYLCASTSGGAYHGELFFGEGSRLTVL.

This clone was picked up one time. For the CDR3, the DNA is TGTGCCAGCAGTCCTCACCGGGACAGGGATAATGAAAAACTGTTTTTT. Translating gives CASSPHRDRDNEKLFF. The rearrangement uses TRBV27 and TRBJ1-4; 9 positions agree with TRBD1. This CDR3 has 16 amino acids. J was trimmed by 4 bases and V by 5 bases; bases with no gene match: 8. Germline CDR1 reads MNHEY; CDR2 reads SMNVEV (reference sequence).

This clone has a handful of counts. At the DNA level, this CDR3 is encoded by other sequences in the same sample as well. The chain carries TRBV28 and TRBJ2-7, with 10 positions matching TRBD2. Losses at the gene ends were 3 bases for V and 1 base for J; bases not matched to a gene: 6. This CDR3 contains 16 residues. Germline CDR1 reads MDHEN; CDR2 reads SYDVKM. The CDR3 bases are TGTGCCAGCAGTTTCTCACTAGCGGGGCTTTCCTACGAGCAGTACTTC. Encoded protein: CASSFSLAGLSYEQYF.

This clone was seen once. The chain employs TRBV6-4 and TRBJ1-5, with 10 nucleotides matching TRBD1. Germline CDR1 MRHNA, CDR2 SNTAGT. CDR3 length equals 17 residues. V lost 5 bases to trimming and J lost 7 bases; unmatched junction nucleotides: 14. CDR3 nucleotides: TGTGCCAGCAGTCCCGGGACAGGGGCCCTACACCGGCAGCCCCAGCATTTT. This encodes CASSPGTGALHRQPQHF.

The CDR3 region is CASSLDFNEQFF. CDR3 sequence (DNA): TGTGCCAGCAGTTTAGACTTCAATGAGCAGTTCTTC. The chain couples TRBV12-3 or TRBV12-4 to TRBJ2-1; no reliable D call. The V gene lost 1 base and the J gene lost 6 bases, with 4 bases spanning the gap. The CDR3 is 12 residues long.

V is TRBV11-2 and J is TRBJ1-2; 9 bases match TRBD1. This CDR3 spans 13 amino acids. Germline V gene lookup returns CDR1 SGHAT and CDR2 FQNNGV. V shed 5 bases and J 7 bases; nucleotides not matched to a gene: 5. For the CDR3, the DNA is TGTGCCAGCAGCACCCGGACAGGGGCTGGCTACACCTTC. This sequence encodes CASSTRTGAGYTF.

In its sample, this clone was seen once. Here the CDR3 DNA reads TGCAGCGTTGAAGTAACAGGGTACGGAGAGACCCAGTACTTC. Translated, it gives CSVEVTGYGETQYF. The chain employs TRBV29-1 and TRBJ2-5, with a possible D match to TRBD1 (6 bases). The germline V gene has CDR1 SQVTM and CDR2 ANQGSEA. Trimming removed 1 base from V and 4 bases from J, with 13 bases in between. CDR3 length: 14 amino acids. Complete variable domain (other parts from reference TRBV29-1 and TRBJ2-5): SAVISQKPSRDICQRGTSLTIQCQVDSQVTMMFWYRQQPGQSLTLIATANQGSEATYESGFVIDKFPISRPNLTFSTLTVSNMSPEDSSIYLCSVEVTGYGETQYFGPGTRLLVL.

This chain uses TRBV30 with TRBJ1-5; TRBD1 agrees at 8 bases. This CDR3 has 14 amino acids. V was pared by 2 bases and J by 4 bases, with 4 bases of the junction left unmatched. Looked up from germline, CDR1 is GTSNPN and CDR2 is SVGIG (reference sequence). CDR3 coding DNA: TGTGCCTGGAGTAGTAACAGGGGGAATCAGCCCCAGCATTTT. Its protein is CAWSSNRGNQPQHF.

The rearrangement links TRBV28 to TRBJ1-2; D unresolved. CDR1 and CDR2 (germline): MDHEN, SYDVKM. This CDR3 region has 12 residues. Trimming took 7 bases from V and 7 from J, leaving 13 bases between them. CDR3 in DNA: TGTGCCAGCAAAGAGGGAGGAGGTGGCTACACCTTC. Translated, it gives CASKEGGGGYTF.

This chain joins TRBV2 and TRBJ2-3; 9 bases are shared with TRBD2. This CDR3 is built from 19 residues. J was trimmed by 2 bases and V by 4 bases; bases with no gene match: 16. In germline, CDR1 is SNHLY, CDR2 FYNNEI. The CDR3 DNA reads TGTGCCAGCAGTGGGGACCGGCGGCTAGCGGGACCTTCCACAGATACGCAGTATTTT. As protein: CASSGDRRLAGPSTDTQYF.

V is TRBV5-1 and J is TRBJ1-1; 7 bases agree with TRBD1. The ends lost 3 bases at V and 3 bases at J; junction bases unmatched: 8. Per the germline V gene, CDR1 is SGHRS and CDR2 is YFSETQ. CDR3 length equals 15 residues. The DNA of the CDR3 is TGCGCCAGCAGCTCTACGAGGGGGCGCGACACTGAAGCTTTCTTT. Its protein product is CASSSTRGRDTEAFF.

This rearrangement joins TRBV6-5 to TRBJ1-2, with 9 nucleotides matching TRBD1. The CDR3 sequence is 15 residues long. V shed 6 bases and J 4 bases; nucleotides not matched to a gene: 9. Looked up from germline, CDR1 is MNHEY and CDR2 is SVGAGI. CDR3 bases: TGTGCCAGCAGCCTTACAGGGGGCGCTTCCTATGGCTACACCTTC. Translation gives CASSLTGGASYGYTF.

The chain combines TRBV3-1 (or the pseudogene TRBV3-2) with TRBJ2-5; a possible D gene is TRBD2 (7 bases). Germline lookup yields CDR1 LGHDT and CDR2 YNNKEL (reference sequence). The ends were cut back, 0 bases at V and 2 bases at J, with 13 bases in the middle. The CDR3 length is 16 residues. The CDR3 is CASSQERGGRQETQYF. The CDR3 DNA sequence: TGTGCCAGCAGCCAAGAGAGGGGGGGTCGACAAGAGACCCAGTACTTC.

The gene calls are TRBV9 and TRBJ1-6; 8 nucleotides align to TRBD1. With V trimmed by 4 bases and J by 7 bases, 10 bases remained unmatched. Germline CDR1 and CDR2: SGDLS and YYNGEE. This CDR3 spans 16 amino acids. CDR3 bases: TGTGCCAGCAGCTTACAGGGGGAGGGAGGAAATTCACCCCTCCACTTT. It specifies CASSLQGEGGNSPLHF.

This chain links TRBV28 with TRBJ2-7, with TRBD2 matching over 7 bases. Germline CDR1 reads MDHEN; CDR2 reads SYDVKM. V trimming: 3 bases; J trimming: 5 bases; junction bases outside the gene matches: 10. The length of the CDR3 is 15 residues. CDR3 in DNA: TGTGCCAGCAGTTTTTTTGCGGGAGAAGAGGACGAGCAGTACTTC. Translation gives CASSFFAGEEDEQYF.

This rearrangement joins TRBV11-2 to TRBJ1-6, with TRBD1 matching over 7 bases. The CDR3 extends over 15 amino acids. After removal of 5 bases from V and 6 bases from J, the junction contained 7 bases not matched to a gene. Germline V gives CDR1 SGHAT, CDR2 FQNNGV. The CDR3 loop is CASSPRGTANSPLHF. CDR3 nucleotides: TGTGCCAGCAGCCCCAGAGGGACAGCTAATTCACCCCTCCACTTT.

The chain has TRBV9 and TRBJ2-1; 12 nucleotides line up with TRBD1. Germline V lookup: CDR1 SGDLS, CDR2 YYNGEE. V shed 4 bases, J shed 9 bases, and the junction held 11 bases outside the gene matches. The CDR3 totals 16 residues. CDR3 in DNA: TGTGCCAGCAGCCTCTGGGAGACGGGACAGGGGGCTGAGCAGTTCTTC. This sequence encodes CASSLWETGQGAEQFF.

The chain recombines TRBV28 with TRBJ1-2; 9 bases agree with TRBD1. The V segment lost 4 bases and the J segment 8 bases; nucleotides outside the gene matches: 11. Germline V gives CDR1 MDHEN, CDR2 SYDVKM. The CDR3 spans 15 residues. CDR3 loop: CASSYPKGQGTGYTF. The CDR3 nucleotides read TGTGCCAGCAGTTACCCAAAGGGACAGGGAACGGGCTACACCTTC.

The chain joins TRBV27 to TRBJ1-6; 8 bases agree with TRBD1. Germline loops: CDR1 MNHEY, CDR2 SMNVEV (reference sequence). This CDR3 is 16 amino acids long. V dropped 4 bases and J dropped 7; count of bases not matched to a gene: 9. The CDR3 loop is CASSSNPDRVNSPLHF. The CDR3 nucleotides read TGTGCCAGCAGTTCCAACCCGGACAGGGTAAATTCACCCCTCCACTTT.

The CDR3 is CASSLARLAGGNEQFF. Here the CDR3 DNA reads TGTGCCAGCAGCTTGGCCCGACTAGCGGGAGGAAATGAGCAGTTCTTC. V usage is TRBV5-8 and J usage is TRBJ2-1, with 13 bases aligning to TRBD2. Germline V gives CDR1 SGHTS, CDR2 YDEGEE. The CDR3 spans 16 residues. J was trimmed by 7 bases and V by 0 bases; bases with no gene match: 4.

In its sample, this clone was seen once. The chain employs TRBV5-1 and TRBJ2-2; 8 bases align to TRBD1. Germline CDR1 reads SGHRS; CDR2 reads YFSETQ. There are 16 residues in the CDR3. V shed 0 bases, J shed 0 bases, and the junction held 1 base outside the gene matches. The CDR3 DNA follows: TGCGCCAGCAGCTTGGTACAGGGGGCGAACACCGGGGAGCTGTTTTTT. Protein: CASSLVQGANTGELFF.

J is TRBJ2-3 and V is TRBV9, with a possible D match to TRBD1 (6 bases). CDR3 length: 13 residues. Deletions cut 8 bases from V and 0 bases from J, with 10 bases between. Germline V gives CDR1 SGDLS, CDR2 YYNGEE. As DNA, the CDR3 is TGTGCCAGTCAGGGGAGTAGCACAGATACGCAGTATTTT. Its translation: CASQGSSTDTQYF.

This rearrangement joins TRBV5-5 to TRBJ2-5; D is perhaps TRBD2 (5 bases). The V end was cut by 0 bases, the J end by 5 bases, with 8 bases between. Germline CDR1 is SGHKS and CDR2 is YYEKEE (reference sequence). This CDR3 contains 13 residues. This CDR3 is CASSLVGGETQYF. In nucleotides, the CDR3 is TGTGCCAGCAGCTTGGTGGGCGGGGAGACCCAGTACTTC.